One T cell receptor beta chain is described in this entry. There is no known antigen for this receptor. The data are from a study of cytomegalovirus exposure and HLA in healthy donors (dated 2017 in TCRdb). Study-level background: According to an earlier analysis of around 600 of the donors, about 179 million T cells yielded 100 million or so unique TCR beta sequences and around 300 Gb of sequence data. Approximately 310 gigabases of sequencing data and 70 million to 100 million unique TCR sequences were included in an early release covering roughly 700 HLA-typed donors. Of the 350 to 450 genotyped donors, 75% to 85% were placed in the genetic ancestry cluster associated with self-reported Caucasian donors. The study aimed to test whether cataloging public T cell receptors could reveal signatures of past pathogen exposure. Using immunosequencing, the study profiled T cell repertoires from 640 or so subjects and related those repertoires to cytomegalovirus serostatus. A separate validation cohort of roughly 130 different subjects was used in addition to the roughly 620-subject first cohort. To predict cytomegalovirus infection status, the study combined high-throughput TCR immunosequencing, statistical association of individual TCRs with disease status, and machine learning. To study patterns of TCR occurrence, a later analysis re-analyzed previously published TCR beta repertoires from around 660 donors and added high-resolution HLA genotyping. In the later analysis, no new phenotypic data were used to find candidate immune exposures; instead, reliance was placed on TCR beta sequences and their occurrence across donors. An earlier analysis of some 500 of the donors used high-throughput TCR beta sequencing to judge whether each TCR beta V gene segment behaved as functional or pseudogenic. Donor age, sex, ethnicity and CMV serostatus were collected together with the repertoire data. A later genetic analysis used genome-wide SNP genotypes for about 60% of the roughly 700 donors, treating that subset as a discovery cohort. Every discovery cohort repertoire had been produced on one sequencing platform. HLA typing included class I and class II loci at four-digit resolution. The number of typed donors differed by locus: roughly 620-630 for A, B, C, DRB1 and DQB1; approximately 520 for DQA1; 606 for DPA1; and about 470 for DPB1. Roughly five DR-DQ haplotypes were treated as single units for association and clustering because of strong linkage in the cohort. Across under 500 genotyped donors of the cohort, an average of 235,054 unique TCR beta nucleotide sequences per donor were sequenced, and approximately 19% of those sequences were non-productive.

The cohort comprised around 690 healthy bone marrow donors. All cohort members were sampled while nominally healthy, although unrecorded immune exposures were likely present. The donor was CMV seropositive and belonged to the group of about 290 seropositive cohort members. Every donor gave a peripheral blood sample, and the peripheral blood mononuclear cells from that sample were used for TCR beta sequencing. Genomic DNA extraction from the blood cell samples was performed with the Qiagen DNeasy Blood Extraction Kit. Study-wide conclusions, independent of this receptor: Linkage disequilibrium might explain the correlated functional status among segregating V segments, but an unknown experimental factor could not be excluded. Some IMGT-functional V segments, including TRBV6-2 and TRBV6-3, could not be told apart with the 87-base-pair reads, so those segments were excluded. A later analysis found that most CMV-associated TCR beta chains appeared HLA-restricted, with HLA associations seemingly driven largely by CMV exposure. A cluster of highly shared sequence variants was judged likely to represent a technical artifact of the sequencing pipeline. While some public TCRs were present in many individuals, most TCR sequences turned up only very rarely across donors. The study listed 164 TCR beta chains as associated with cytomegalovirus. Because counts were too low, seventeen rarely observed V segments, including chromosome 9 orphons, were excluded from the earlier analysis of 500 to 700 of the donors. A later genetic analysis reported fewer N-insertions in productive TCRs among donors in an Asian-associated ancestry cluster than the roughly 620-donor mean. When HLA alleles, especially DR and DQ, strongly co-occurred, attributing TCR associations to individual alleles was difficult. In vitro tests confirmed that a few of the cytomegalovirus-associated TCR beta chains recognize cytomegalovirus antigens. In both the original and validation cohorts, the classifier was reported to diagnose cytomegalovirus status with high specificity and sensitivity. In a later analysis, HLA-associated TCR beta chains were found to be more clonally expanded and to have lower generation probabilities than equally common non-associated chains. A further reported finding was that TCR beta sequences accurately predicted the HLA-A and HLA-B alleles for most subjects in the first cohort. According to a later analysis, parvovirus B19, influenza, CMV and Epstein-Barr virus appeared linked to several top co-occurrence clusters. According to the authors, the approach could potentially be generalized to other disease states and immunological phenotypes. Presence/absence analyses assumed roughly uniform sequencing depth across donors, an assumption that may not hold. For the cohort, immune exposure information was limited to CMV serostatus. In this cohort, only TCR beta chains were sequenced, and detectable features were limited by the absence of alpha or paired-chain data. An earlier analysis of around 540 of the donors showed that most TCR beta V segments appeared in productive rearrangements either about 90% or about 30% of the time, which broadly matched IMGT annotations. Because some donors lacked HLA typing at each locus, the association tests relied only on the typed subset. A later genetic analysis associated a missense DCLRE1C variant with V-gene and J-gene trimming of TCR beta chains, and an independent cohort replicated the association. At a false discovery rate of 0.05, a later analysis linked approximately 18,000 TCR beta sequences to specific HLA alleles. A later analysis found that TCR association rates varied across HLA loci, with DRB1 alleles showing the most associated TCRs and HLA-C alleles the fewest.

The CDR3 covers 16 residues, taking in both the cysteine and the phenylalanine. Only the CDR3 DNA stays, 48 bases, in frame from base 1. The germline V gene sets CDR1 to SGHVS and CDR2 to FNYEAQ. The V and J ends are trimmed by 0 bases and 1 base, leaving 12 bases between them. Receptor libraries were prepared by the immunoSEQ multiplex PCR assay. For the multiplex PCR, a mixture combining 60 forward primers for TCR Vbeta segments and 13 reverse primers for TCR Jbeta segments was used. The CDR3 region of rearranged TCR beta genes was amplified from genomic DNA with a multiplex PCR assay. The amplified TCR beta libraries were sequenced on the Illumina HiSeq System as 87-base-pair reads. The authors' pipeline ran thus. A later analysis counted tens of millions of unique TCR beta chains across the 650 to 800 repertoires, and 10 million to 11 million of these chains were shared by at least two donors. Raw reads were error-corrected and collapsed into unique sequences with a nearest-neighbor algorithm that merged closely related sequences to remove PCR and sequencing errors. To assign V, D and J gene segments, CDR3 sequences were aligned to IMGT reference sequences. For a sequence to be retained, a match of at least six nucleotides to both a V gene segment and a J gene segment was required. A rearrangement counted as productive if the CDR3 had no stop codons and remained in frame with V and J, and every other rearrangement counted as non-productive. CDR3 was defined by IMGT convention, running from the second conserved V-encoded cysteine to the conserved J-encoded phenylalanine. The earlier analysis of 500 to 650 of the donors excluded any sequence lacking an unambiguous match to a single V gene segment. An earlier analysis of several hundred of the donors called V segments functional above 56.7% productive rearrangements and segregating when the between-donor standard deviation exceeded 5%. A statistical classification framework was built for diagnosing cytomegalovirus status from the catalog of TCR beta chain sequences. V and J gene assignment, in a later analysis, came from comparing TCR nucleotide sequences with IMGT/GENE-DB human TR gene sequences. In a later analysis, CDR3 sequences and most-parsimonious VDJ recombination scenarios were assigned using the TCRdist pipeline. A later analysis defined each TCR beta chain by its CDR3 amino acid sequence plus V-gene family, and excluded reads lacking a unique V-gene family. To address suspected cross-contamination and a sequencing artifact, a later analysis removed over 500 highly shared, low-generation-probability nucleotide sequences. In a later analysis, a clonal expansion index for each public chain was calculated from normalized within-repertoire ranks of inferred template counts. In a later analysis, generation probabilities were computed with a VDJ recombination model fitted to out-of-frame rearrangements, and the resulting probabilities were checked against IGoR. In a later analysis, TCR-TCR, TCR-HLA and TCR-CMV co-occurrence was scored with hypergeometric tests, and a repertoire-size bias correction was applied to TCR pairs. In a later analysis, false discovery rates were estimated by permuting HLA or CMV assignments 20 times. In a later analysis, co-occurring TCRs were grouped with DBSCAN, and TCRdist sequence similarity was added when clustering was performed within HLA-allele-positive subsets. Co-occurrence clustering excluded repertoires with fewer than 30,000 or more than 120,000 public chains, plus five with anomalous nucleotide sharing. As stored in TCRdb, this immuneACCESS dataset retains in-frame rearrangements with V and J assigned. A fraction of the clones does not appear; measured against another copy, unresolved V genes explain less than half of the discrepancy, and the remainder lacks a known reason. Clone size and V and J calls were adopted from that table, with D and trimming inferred from the DNA. The sample table gives around 44,000 clones. The ten largest clonotypes hold 5.5% to 6.5% of the sample.

This TCR was recovered from a male donor in good health and CMV-seropositive. Recombination joined TRBV7-6 with TRBJ1-1; perhaps TRBD1 is the D gene, with 5 bases matching. The sample consisted of PBMCs. The DNA sequence reads TGTGCCAGCAGCTTAGCCCAGGAAACAGGGAACACTGAAGCTTTCTTT. It translates to CASSLAQETGNTEAFF.